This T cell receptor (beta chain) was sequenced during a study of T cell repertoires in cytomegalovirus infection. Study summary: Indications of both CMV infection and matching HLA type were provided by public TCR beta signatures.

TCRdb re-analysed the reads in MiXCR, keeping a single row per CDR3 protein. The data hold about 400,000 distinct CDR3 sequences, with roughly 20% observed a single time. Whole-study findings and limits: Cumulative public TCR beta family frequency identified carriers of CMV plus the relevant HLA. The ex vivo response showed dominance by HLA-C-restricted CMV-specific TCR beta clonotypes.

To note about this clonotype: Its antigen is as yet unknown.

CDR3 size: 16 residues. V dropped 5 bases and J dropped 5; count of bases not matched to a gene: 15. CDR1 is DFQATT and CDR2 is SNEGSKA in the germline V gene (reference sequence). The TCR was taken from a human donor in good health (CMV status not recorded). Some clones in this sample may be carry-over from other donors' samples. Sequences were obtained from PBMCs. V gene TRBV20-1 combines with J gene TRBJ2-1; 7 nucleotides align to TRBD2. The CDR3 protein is CSAPEPSGRIDNEQFF. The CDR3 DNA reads TGCAGTGCTCCCGAACCTTCCGGGAGGATCGACAATGAGCAGTTCTTC.